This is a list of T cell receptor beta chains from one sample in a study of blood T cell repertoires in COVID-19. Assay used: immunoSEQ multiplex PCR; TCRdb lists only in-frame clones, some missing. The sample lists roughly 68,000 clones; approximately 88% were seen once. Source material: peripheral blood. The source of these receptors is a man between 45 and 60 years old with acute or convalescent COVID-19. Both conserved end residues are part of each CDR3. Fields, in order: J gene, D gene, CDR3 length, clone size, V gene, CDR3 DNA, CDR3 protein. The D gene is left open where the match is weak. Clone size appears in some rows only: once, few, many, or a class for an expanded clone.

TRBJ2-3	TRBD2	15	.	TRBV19	TGTGCCAGTAGTATACTAGCGGGGGACACAGATACGCAGTATTTT	CASSILAGDTDTQYF
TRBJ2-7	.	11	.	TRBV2	TGTGCCAGCAAAGACAGCTACGAGCAGTACTTC	CASKDSYEQYF
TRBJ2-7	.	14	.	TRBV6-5	TGTGCCAGCAGTTCCCCGGGTAGGTCCTACGAGCAGTACTTC	CASSSPGRSYEQYF
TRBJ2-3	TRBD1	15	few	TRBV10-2	TGCGCCAGCAGTGGAAACAGGGGGCGGGTAGATACGCAGTATTTT	CASSGNRGRVDTQYF
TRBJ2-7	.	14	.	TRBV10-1	TGCGCCAGCAGTGACCCCGGACAGAGGGACGAGCAGTACTTC	CASSDPGQRDEQYF
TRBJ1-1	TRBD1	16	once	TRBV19	TGTGCCAGTAGTATCATACCCCAGGGGGGAAGGACTGAAGCTTTCTTT	CASSIIPQGGRTEAFF
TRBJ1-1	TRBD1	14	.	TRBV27	TGTGCCACCAAACCGGGACAGGTGAACACTGAAGCTTTCTTT	CATKPGQVNTEAFF
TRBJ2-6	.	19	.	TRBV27	TGTGCCAGCAGTCCCGTCGGGCGAGGGAGTTACTCTGGGGCCAACGTCCTGACTTTC	CASSPVGRGSYSGANVLTF
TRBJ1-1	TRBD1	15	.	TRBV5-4	TGTGCCAGCAGCTTACTAGGACAGGGGCACACTGAAGCTTTCTTT	CASSLLGQGHTEAFF
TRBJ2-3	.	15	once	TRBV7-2	TGTGCCAGCAGCTTATGGAACAGGTACACAGATACGCAGTATTTT	CASSLWNRYTDTQYF
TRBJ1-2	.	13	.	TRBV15	TGTGCCACCAGCAGCAACTTCCCGGGGGGCTACACCTTC	CATSSNFPGGYTF
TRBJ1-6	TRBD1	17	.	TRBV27	TGTGCCAGCAGTTCTTTAACAGGGGGTAAGAATAATTCACCCCTCCACTTT	CASSSLTGGKNNSPLHF
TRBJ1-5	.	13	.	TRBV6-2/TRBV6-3	TGTGCCAGCAGTGGACCTCAGGGCCAGCCCCAGCATTTT	CASSGPQGQPQHF
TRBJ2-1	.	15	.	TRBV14	TGTGCCAGCAGCCAAGTCGCGGGGAGGAGGAATGAGCAGTTCTTC	CASSQVAGRRNEQFF
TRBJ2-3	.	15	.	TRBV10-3	TGTGCCACTAACCCAACTAAGCCAGCGGGAGATACGCAGTATTTT	CATNPTKPAGDTQYF
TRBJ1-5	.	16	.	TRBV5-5	TGTGCCAGCAGCTTGGATGCGACAGCGATTCGTCAGCCCCAGCATTTT	CASSLDATAIRQPQHF
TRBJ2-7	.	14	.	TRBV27	TGTGCCAGCAGTCCCGGGACTGTAAACTACGAGCAGTACTTC	CASSPGTVNYEQYF
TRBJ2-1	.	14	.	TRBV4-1	TGCGCCAGCAGCCAAGAGGCCAGGGAGGACGAGCAGTTCTTC	CASSQEAREDEQFF